The T cell receptor beta chain under discussion was sequenced for a study of T cells in Graves' hyperthyroidism and ophthalmopathy. Overall study findings and caveats: For ophthalmopathy, model prediction preceded onset by a median approximately 6 months. Most expanded thyroid clonotypes above 0.001 also appeared in blood.

Amplification of TCR beta CDR3 regions was performed using RNA transcripts as template. Researchers ran a first-round RT-PCR on the TCR CDR3 using the HTBI primer set. TCRdb reprocessed the multiplex PCR reads via MiXCR and lists one record per CDR3 protein. The table records about 570,000 distinct CDR3 sequences, around 42% of them present only once. Germline CDR1 and CDR2: MGHRA and YSYEKL. The length of the CDR3 is 16 residues. The V segment lost 3 bases and the J segment 0 bases; nucleotides outside the gene matches: 6. This clonotype was observed at least ten times. The antigen is not known. On the basis of clinical symptoms, serum thyroxine and TRAb, thyroid ultrasound and orbital computed tomography, diagnoses were made.

The rearrangement links TRBV4-1 to TRBJ2-7; 9 bases are a match to TRBD2. The receptor comes from an adult woman with Graves' disease, either hyperthyroidism or ophthalmopathy (not recorded which). The specimen sequenced was peripheral blood or thyroid tissue (not recorded which). CDR3 bases: TGCGCCAGCAGCCACATAAGCGGGAGGAGCTCCTACGAGCAGTACTTC. Translating gives CASSHISGRSSYEQYF.